The present TCR beta chain was sequenced within a study of blood T cell repertoires in COVID-19. Study summary: COVID-19 samples from acute and convalescent phases originated in the United States, Italy and Spain. T cells, B-cell-depleted T cells, or PBMCs supplied cDNA or gDNA.

In the study's own analysis: Nucleated cell number was recorded as an estimate derived from reference gene primer amplification. This table comes from immunoSEQ multiplex PCR, and its TCRdb copy is limited to in-frame clones, with some not included. D and trimming were read from the DNA, whereas the V and J calls and clone size are those reported in that table. The profile shows 200,000 to 250,000 clones, around 86% of them singletons. Sequencing input: peripheral blood. This clonotype was sampled from a woman of 80 years or more with COVID-19, enrolled during active disease.

The CDR3: CASSGPGTGPENTIYF. CDR3 in DNA: TGTGCCAGCAGCGGGCCCGGGACAGGGCCAGAAAACACCATATATTTT. V usage is TRBV9 and J usage is TRBJ1-3; 9 bases are a match to TRBD1. Trimming removed 3 bases from V and 6 bases from J; junction bases left unmatched: 10. Looked up from germline, CDR1 is SGDLS and CDR2 is YYNGEE. The CDR3 spans 16 residues.